These 9 T cell receptor beta chains came from one sample sequenced in a study of blood T cell repertoires in COVID-19. Using immunoSEQ multiplex PCR, the repertoire was profiled, and TCRdb retains in-frame clones only, with some absent. The sample holds a few hundred thousand clones, approximately 90% seen once. Sequencing was performed on peripheral blood. These receptor sequences come from a woman aged 55-70 years with acute or convalescent COVID-19.

The CDR3 sequence: CATSGLGRQPQHF. The CDR3 nucleotides read TGTGCCACCAGCGGGTTGGGGCGCCAGCCCCAGCATTTT. The V and J genes are TRBV15 and TRBJ1-5; possibly TRBD1 for D (5 bases). Germline lookup yields CDR1 LNHNV and CDR2 YYDKDF (reference sequence). V was shortened by 5 bases and J by 7 bases, with 12 bases between the two germline ends. This CDR3 is built from 13 residues.

The genes are TRBV7-3 and TRBJ2-7; D is possibly TRBD1 (6 bases). Germline lookup yields CDR1 SGHTA and CDR2 FQGTGA. The CDR3 sequence is 13 residues long. Trimming cost V 2 bases and J 5 bases, with 10 bases left between them. In DNA form, the CDR3 reads TGTGCCAGCAGCTTATTTGGGGGCGACGAGCAGTACTTC. Amino acids: CASSLFGGDEQYF.

The sample holds one count of this clone. V is TRBV3-1 (or the pseudogene TRBV3-2) and J is TRBJ2-4; perhaps TRBD2 as D (6 bases). CDR1 LGHDT and CDR2 YNNKEL come from the germline V gene (reference sequence). This CDR3 has 15 residues. The V end was cut by 2 bases, the J end by 0 bases, with 8 bases between. The CDR3: CASSQRDLAKNIQYF. In DNA form, the CDR3 reads TGTGCCAGCAGCCAAAGGGACTTAGCCAAAAACATTCAGTACTTC.

The chain couples TRBV2 to TRBJ2-1; 7 positions match TRBD2. The V gene end was trimmed by 4 bases and the J gene end by 4 bases; junction bases not matched to a gene: 7. CDR3 size: 15 residues. The V gene's germline CDR1 is SNHLY and CDR2 FYNNEI. CDR3 in amino acids: CASSGDGGGYNEQFF. The CDR3 DNA follows: TGTGCCAGCAGTGGAGATGGGGGGGGATACAATGAGCAGTTCTTC.

The J gene is TRBJ1-5, the V gene TRBV28; D ambiguous. From germline, CDR1 is MDHEN and CDR2 SYDVKM. The CDR3 spans 14 residues. V lost 4 bases and J 4 bases, leaving 11 bases between the germline ends. Written as DNA, the CDR3 is TGTGCCAGCAGTTCCCCACCAGTAAATCAGCCCCAGCATTTT. Translated, it gives CASSSPPVNQPQHF.

The chain is built from TRBV2 and TRBJ1-2; 11 nucleotides align to TRBD1. The CDR3 runs 15 residues. The J segment lost 4 bases and the V segment lost 3 bases, leaving 4 bases of the junction unmatched. CDR1 SNHLY and CDR2 FYNNEI come from the germline V gene. CDR3 sequence reads: CASSDRGQGAYGYTF. CDR3 sequence (DNA): TGTGCCAGCAGTGATAGAGGACAGGGGGCCTATGGCTACACCTTC.

The chain couples TRBV6-2 or TRBV6-3 to TRBJ1-1; D not resolved. CDR3 length: 14 amino acids. V lost 2 bases and J 1 base, leaving 8 bases between the germline ends. CDR1 is MNHEY and CDR2 is SVGEGT in the germline V gene. The CDR3 nucleotides read TGTGCCAGCAGTTACCTGGCGGGGAACACTGAAGCTTTCTTT. This encodes CASSYLAGNTEAFF.

This chain joins TRBV29-1 and TRBJ2-1; 8 bases agree with TRBD1. From germline, CDR1 is SQVTM and CDR2 ANQGSEA. The V gene end was trimmed by 6 bases and the J gene end by 7 bases; junction bases not matched to a gene: 11. This CDR3 is built from 14 residues. As DNA, the CDR3 is TGCAGCGTCCATAGACAGGGGTTACGGAATGAGCAGTTCTTC. It specifies CSVHRQGLRNEQFF.

This clone was seen a single time. V is TRBV11-1 and J is TRBJ1-3; 7 bases are shared with TRBD1. In germline, CDR1 is SGHAT, CDR2 FQDESV (reference sequence). V shed 5 bases and J 3 bases; nucleotides not matched to a gene: 1. CDR3 length equals 13 residues. The CDR3: CASSGQDGNTIYF. The DNA of the CDR3 is TGTGCCAGCAGCGGACAGGATGGAAACACCATATATTTT.